This TCR beta chain emerged from a study of monozygotic twins with inflammatory bowel disease. TCR libraries were prepared from around 3,800 ng total RNA each. TCRdb reprocessed the 5' RACE reads, with one entry per CDR3 protein and no DNA. This sample's table has about 110,000 distinct CDR3 sequences. The germline gives CDR1 SGDLS, CDR2 YYNGEE. CDR3 length equals 13 residues. Study-wide results and limits: Researchers report that IBD patients shared fewer clonotypes with others than healthy twins, especially amid disease activity. Healthy co-twins showed greater TCRbeta diversity (inverse Simpson) than IBD patients. Among patients, repertoires may have gained variability from differing immunosuppressive treatments.

As regards this clonotype: Its antigen is currently unknown.

The sample comprised blood. This clonotype was obtained from a human donor with ulcerative colitis or Crohn's disease, or a healthy co-twin of an affected twin (not recorded which). This chain connects TRBV9 to TRBJ2-1. The CDR3 region is CASSVEVYNEQFF.